These 5 T cell receptor beta chains came from one sample sequenced in a study of shared clonotypes between healthy human individuals. Assay: immunoSEQ multiplex PCR; the TCRdb copy retains only in-frame clones and omits some. The table lists some 1,900,000 clones, approximately 95% of them singletons. Terminally differentiated effector memory CD45RA+ cells were left out of the naive CD8 fraction, which was CD45RO-negative and positively selected for CCR7. The source material was naive CD8+ T cells sorted from blood. These receptors came from a man aged 18-30 years in good health.

The V gene is TRBV6-6, the J gene TRBJ1-5; 9 bases match TRBD1. The V and J ends lost 5 bases and 6 bases, in that order; junction bases with no gene match: 8. This CDR3 contains 15 residues. Germline lookup yields CDR1 MNHNY and CDR2 SVGAGI (reference sequence). The CDR3 DNA is TGTGCCAGCAGTGAGGACAGGGGCACACGTCAGCCCCAGCATTTT. Its protein product is CASSEDRGTRQPQHF.

CDR3 protein: CASSQENSRLFTIYF. The DNA for the CDR3 is TGCGCCAGCAGCCAAGAAAACTCCAGGTTGTTCACCATATATTTT. The V call is TRBV4-1, the J call TRBJ1-3; no clear D gene. Germline V gene sequence: CDR1 MGHRA, CDR2 YSYEKL. Trimming removed 0 bases at V and 9 bases at J, with 15 bases between. There are 15 residues in the CDR3.

This clone appeared once. The chain couples TRBV4-1 to TRBJ2-5; 8 bases map to TRBD2. The length of the CDR3 is 15 residues. Germline loops: CDR1 MGHRA, CDR2 YSYEKL. J was trimmed by 2 bases and V by 4 bases; bases with no gene match: 6. The CDR3 DNA sequence: TGCGCCAGCAGCCCCGGAGCGGGGGTACAAGAGACCCAGTACTTC. This translates into CASSPGAGVQETQYF.

The chain uses TRBV4-3 and TRBJ2-1, with D unclear. In germline, CDR1 is LGHNA, CDR2 YSLEER. The CDR3 is 15 amino acids. Trimming stripped 1 base from V and 10 bases from J, with 17 bases between. CDR3 coding DNA: TGCGCCAGCAGCCAAGCCCATCTGGAATTCGGGGAGCAGTTCTTC. Protein product: CASSQAHLEFGEQFF.

In its sample, this clone was seen once. The rearrangement links TRBV27 to TRBJ2-7, with D possibly matching TRBD2 (7 bases). The V gene's germline CDR1 is MNHEY and CDR2 SMNVEV (reference sequence). This CDR3 is built from 16 residues. V was trimmed by 5 bases and J by 0 bases, leaving 17 bases between them. The CDR3 sequence is CASSHSAGALSYEQYF. CDR3 sequence (DNA): TGTGCCAGCAGTCATTCCGCGGGGGCCCTCTCCTACGAGCAGTACTTC.